This T cell receptor beta chain was documented in a study of shared T cell receptors in the human thymus. Deletions cut 0 bases from V and 2 bases from J, with 12 bases between. Germline lookup yields CDR1 LNHNV and CDR2 YYDKDF (reference sequence). This CDR3 is 16 amino acids long. Profiling relied on immunoSEQ multiplex PCR, and the TCRdb table lists in-frame clones only, not all of them. Here the sample spans hundreds of thousands of clones, around 93% being singletons. The clonotype comes from a human donor. The V gene is TRBV15, the J gene TRBJ2-3; no firm D call. Sequenced sample: thymocytes. The CDR3 is CATSRDPARFTDTQYF. CDR3 nucleotides: TGTGCCACCAGCAGAGATCCCGCCAGGTTCACAGATACGCAGTATTTT. Variable domain in full (rest from reference TRBV15 and TRBJ2-3): DAMVIQNPRYQVTQFGKPVTLSCSQTLNHNVMYWYQQKSSQAPKLLFHYYDKDFNNEADTPDNFQSRRPNTSFCFLDIRSPGLGDTAMYLCATSRDPARFTDTQYFGPGTRLTVL.